One and the same sample provided the 30 T cell receptor beta chains below, sequenced in a study of T cells after yellow fever vaccination. TCRdb called the 5' RACE reads again in MiXCR, with one record for every CDR3 protein. In the table there are over 110,000 distinct CDR3 sequences, roughly 8.2% of which are singletons. Sequenced material: CD4+ T cells sorted from PBMCs, taken 5 days after the yellow fever booster vaccination. Every receptor here comes from a man aged 30 to 45 who received the YFV17D yellow fever vaccine.

This clonotype was seen many times. The J gene is TRBJ2-1, the V gene TRBV5-1, with 7 bases matching TRBD2. CDR1 SGHRS and CDR2 YFSETQ come from the germline V gene. The CDR3 has 16 amino acids. V lost 3 bases and J lost 0; bases outside the gene matches: 6. The CDR3 protein is CASSSTSVSSYNEQFF. CDR3 DNA: TGCGCCAGCAGCTCTACTAGCGTGAGCTCCTACAATGAGCAGTTCTTC.

This chain links TRBV7-3 with TRBJ2-3, with 7 bases lining up with TRBD2. The J segment lost 3 bases and the V segment lost 4 bases, leaving 7 bases of the junction unmatched. This CDR3 has 15 residues. Germline-derived CDR1 and CDR2 are SGHTA and FQGTGA. CDR3 in DNA: TGTGCCAGCAGCTCCCGCGGGAGCGAAACAGATACGCAGTATTTT. Amino acids: CASSSRGSETDTQYF.

This clonotype was counted at least ten times. The CDR3 spells CAISSGDETQYF. In DNA form, the CDR3 reads TGTGCCATCAGTTCAGGGGATGAGACCCAGTACTTC. The chain employs TRBV10-3 and TRBJ2-5; possible D gene TRBD1, 6 bases. There are 12 residues in the CDR3. Germline-derived CDR1 and CDR2 are ENHRY and SYGVKD. Between the trimmed V and J ends, which lost 5 bases and 5 bases, there was a span of 9 bases.

This clonotype appeared many times. This sequence joins TRBV7-9 and TRBJ2-3; 10 bases are a match to TRBD2. This CDR3 region has 15 residues. Germline V gives CDR1 SEHNR, CDR2 FQNEAQ (reference sequence). V lost 3 bases and J lost 5; bases outside the gene matches: 5. The CDR3 region is CASSFLAGERDTQYF. CDR3 DNA: TGTGCCAGCAGCTTTCTAGCGGGAGAAAGAGATACGCAGTATTTT.

This clonotype was counted ten times or more. The rearrangement uses TRBV7-2 and TRBJ2-1, with D possibly TRBD2 on 6 matching bases. Germline CDR1 is SGHTA and CDR2 is FQGNSA. The V and J ends lost 4 bases and 9 bases respectively, with 25 bases between them. The CDR3 runs 17 residues. DNA of the CDR3: TGTGCCAGCAGCTCCCGGCAGGGTAGACTAGTTCGGGGTGAGCAGTTCTTC. Translation: CASSSRQGRLVRGEQFF.

The V call is TRBV5-4, the J call TRBJ2-7; D gene unclear. The CDR3 runs 14 residues. Germline V gene lookup returns CDR1 SGHNT and CDR2 YYREEE (reference sequence). Between the trimmed V and J ends, which lost 0 bases and 0 bases, there was a span of 7 bases. The CDR3 nucleotides are TGTGCCAGCAGCTTGGAGAGGTTCTCCTACGAGCAGTACTTC. Amino acid sequence: CASSLERFSYEQYF. Combining the CDR3 with reference TRBV5-4 and TRBJ2-7 gives the whole variable domain ETGVTQSPTHLIKTRGQQVTLRCSSQSGHNTVSWYQQALGQGPQFIFQYYREEENGRGNFPPRFSGLQFPNYSSELNVNALELDDSALYLCASSLERFSYEQYFGPGTRLTVT.

There are many counts of this clonotype. The rearrangement links TRBV12-3 or TRBV12-4 to TRBJ2-2; D ambiguous. This CDR3 spans 13 amino acids. Trimming shortened V by 6 bases and J by 4 bases, and 9 bases separated the two germline ends. The chain's CDR3 is CASRPESTGELFF. In DNA form, the CDR3 reads TGTGCCAGCAGACCCGAAAGCACCGGGGAGCTGTTTTTT.

There are many counts of this clonotype. This chain uses TRBV5-1 with TRBJ2-1, with 9 positions matching TRBD2. V shed 5 bases and J 9 bases; nucleotides not matched to a gene: 15. Germline values: CDR1 SGHRS, CDR2 YFSETQ. The CDR3 is 16 amino acids. The chain's CDR3 is CASSVRASGDLSEQFF. The CDR3 nucleotides read TGCGCCAGCAGTGTTCGAGCTAGCGGGGATTTGAGTGAGCAGTTCTTC.

This clonotype was picked up many times. J is TRBJ2-7 and V is TRBV7-8, with D possibly called TRBD1 or TRBD2 (5 bases each). V was trimmed by 5 bases and J by 2 bases, leaving 16 bases between them. This CDR3 comprises 15 residues. Germline V gene data show CDR1 as SGHVS and CDR2 as FQNEAQ. CDR3: CASSPGFGTAYEQYF. The CDR3 DNA sequence: TGTGCCAGCAGCCCCGGTTTTGGGACGGCCTACGAGCAGTACTTC.

There are many counts of this clonotype. The chain links TRBV20-1 to TRBJ1-5; D is unresolved. V was clipped by 2 bases and J by 4 bases, with 6 bases between them. Germline loops: CDR1 DFQATT, CDR2 SNEGSKA (reference sequence). The CDR3 length is 12 residues. CDR3 residues: CSARQQNQPQHF. CDR3 coding DNA: TGCAGTGCTAGACAGCAGAATCAGCCCCAGCATTTT.

This clonotype was counted many times. CDR3 protein: CASSQSRDSVPQYF. In DNA form, the CDR3 reads TGCGCCAGCAGTCAATCGAGGGACAGCGTGCCCCAGTACTTC. The chain uses TRBV23-1 and TRBJ2-5, with TRBD1 matching over 7 bases. TRBV23-1 has ORF status, its function being uncertain. With 0 bases clipped from V and 9 bases from J, the junction kept 7 bases outside the gene matches. The CDR3 consists of 14 residues.

The chain carries TRBV28 and TRBJ2-1; D possibly corresponds to TRBD1 (5 bases). Germline CDR1 is MDHEN and CDR2 is SYDVKM. V lost 4 bases and J 0 bases, leaving 7 bases between the germline ends. This CDR3 has 14 residues. The CDR3: CASSWGGSYNEQFF. For the CDR3, the DNA is TGTGCCAGCAGTTGGGGCGGCTCCTACAATGAGCAGTTCTTC.

Only a few counts were recorded for this clonotype. The chain joins TRBV28 to TRBJ2-7, with TRBD1 matching over 7 bases. Germline V gives CDR1 MDHEN, CDR2 SYDVKM. CDR3 length: 15 residues. Trimming took 6 bases from V and 2 from J; bases not matched to a gene: 10. The CDR3 sequence: CASSQVDRAPYEQYF. In DNA, the CDR3 is TGTGCCAGCAGCCAAGTTGACAGGGCCCCCTACGAGCAGTACTTC.

This clonotype was counted at least ten times. This chain connects TRBV7-2 to TRBJ2-7; 14 positions match TRBD2. Germline trimming cut 5 bases from V and 5 bases from J; bases unmatched to any gene: 5. The CDR3 length is 15 residues. The germline gives CDR1 SGHTA, CDR2 FQGNSA. The CDR3 DNA reads TGTGCCAGCAGCATGGGACTAGCGGGAGTTGACGAGCAGTACTTC. This codes for CASSMGLAGVDEQYF.

This clonotype was recorded many times. The CDR3 here is CASSPRQAYGYTF. Here the CDR3 DNA reads TGTGCCAGCAGCCCCAGACAGGCATACGGCTACACCTTC. The chain employs TRBV7-2 and TRBJ1-2; tentatively, D is TRBD1 (6 bases). This CDR3 is 13 amino acids long. V gave up 5 bases and J gave up 8 bases, with 15 bases separating them. Germline CDR1 and CDR2: SGHTA and FQGNSA.

This clonotype has a count of ten or more. The rearrangement uses TRBV7-2 and TRBJ2-2, with no clear D. Deletions cut 4 bases from V and 1 base from J, with 4 bases between. This CDR3 region has 13 residues. Germline loops: CDR1 SGHTA, CDR2 FQGNSA. The CDR3: CASSSRNTGELFF. As DNA, the CDR3 is TGTGCCAGCAGCTCCCGGAACACCGGGGAGCTGTTTTTT.

This clonotype was counted between two and nine times. The rearrangement uses TRBV5-6 and TRBJ1-1; D perhaps matches TRBD1 (5 bases). Looked up from germline, CDR1 is SGHDT and CDR2 is YYEEEE. V was pared by 3 bases and J by 12 bases, with 18 bases between. This CDR3 comprises 13 residues. The CDR3 region is CASSYWLTESTFF. The CDR3, as DNA: TGTGCCAGCAGCTATTGGCTGACAGAGTCGACTTTCTTT. Drawing the rest from reference TRBV5-6 and TRBJ1-1, the complete variable domain is DAGVTQSPTHLIKTRGQQVTLRCSPKSGHDTVSWYQQALGQGPQFIFQYYEEEERQRGNFPDRFSGHQFPNYSSELNVNALLLGDSALYLCASSYWLTESTFFGQGTRLTVV.

This clonotype turned up a few times. The J gene is TRBJ2-7, the V gene TRBV20-1, with D possibly matching TRBD2 (6 bases). The length of the CDR3 is 14 residues. V was cut by 4 bases and J by 0 bases, with 13 bases left in between. Germline V gene data show CDR1 as DFQATT and CDR2 as SNEGSKA (reference sequence). CDR3 in DNA: TGCAGTGCTACCAGACGGGGGAGCTCCTACGAGCAGTACTTC. It translates to CSATRRGSSYEQYF.

Many counts were recorded for this clonotype. The chain recombines TRBV7-2 with TRBJ2-1; the D gene is possibly TRBD2 (5 bases). Between the trimmed V and J ends, which lost 6 bases and 11 bases, there was a span of 14 bases. The germline V gene encodes CDR1 SGHTA and CDR2 FQGNSA. The CDR3 is made up of 12 amino acids. The CDR3 bases are TGTGCCAGCAGGAGAGAGGGAAATAAGCAGTTCTTC. Translation gives CASRREGNKQFF.

This clonotype has a count of ten or more. The CDR3 DNA reads TGTGCCAGCAGCAACCGGACTAGTGCCGAGCAGTACTTC. Amino acid sequence: CASSNRTSAEQYF. The chain couples TRBV11-2 to TRBJ2-7, with 7 positions matching TRBD2. This CDR3 is 13 amino acids long. Per germline, CDR1 SGHAT and CDR2 FQNNGV. Losses at the gene ends were 5 bases for V and 6 bases for J; bases not matched to a gene: 7.

In regard to this clonotype: It may be a read error: a sequence one base away is much more abundant. The genes are TRBV15 and TRBJ2-1; D unresolved. Trimming removed 1 base at V and 8 bases at J, with 6 bases between. The CDR3 length is 12 residues. CDR1 is LNHNV, CDR2 YYDKDF, per germline (reference sequence). CDR3 loop: CATSRADDEQFF. CDR3 DNA sequence: TGTGCCACCAGCAGAGCCGACGATGAGCAGTTCTTC.

The sample holds many counts of this clonotype. J is TRBJ2-6 and V is TRBV7-6, with 10 bases that match TRBD1. Trimming at V came to 2 bases and at J to 12 bases, leaving 10 bases not matched to a gene. This CDR3 spans 16 amino acids. The germline V gene encodes CDR1 SGHVS and CDR2 FNYEAQ. DNA for the CDR3: TGTGCCAGCAGCTTAACGCCGGGACAGGGGCCACTCGTCCTGACTTTC. It encodes CASSLTPGQGPLVLTF.

This clonotype appeared many times. The CDR3 here is CATSAGTSGKSSYNEQFF. The CDR3 bases are TGTGCCACCAGCGCCGGGACTAGCGGGAAAAGCTCCTACAATGAGCAGTTCTTC. V is TRBV15 and J is TRBJ2-1; 13 nucleotides line up with TRBD2. Germline trimming cut 5 bases from V and 0 bases from J; bases unmatched to any gene: 7. Germline assignment: CDR1 LNHNV and CDR2 YYDKDF (reference sequence). The length of the CDR3 is 18 residues.

V is TRBV19 and J is TRBJ2-7, with 11 positions matching TRBD2. The germline gives CDR1 LNHDA, CDR2 SQIVND (reference sequence). The length of the CDR3 is 15 residues. V gave up 2 bases and J gave up 5 bases; unmatched junction bases: 5. The CDR3 DNA follows: TGTGCCAGTAGTATAACTAGCGGGAGAATCCACGAGCAGTACTTC. Its protein product is CASSITSGRIHEQYF.

This clonotype has at least ten counts. J is TRBJ2-7 and V is TRBV5-1; possible D gene TRBD2, 6 bases. Trimming removed 3 bases at V and 0 bases at J, with 10 bases between. The CDR3 loop spans 14 amino acids. CDR1 and CDR2 (germline): SGHRS, YFSETQ. CDR3 DNA: TGCGCCAGCAGCTGGAGGGTTAGCTCCTACGAGCAGTACTTC. Protein: CASSWRVSSYEQYF.

This clonotype was seen at least ten times. The V gene is TRBV7-9, the J gene TRBJ2-2; 8 bases agree with TRBD1. The CDR3 has 14 residues. Germline V CDR1 and CDR2: SEHNR, FQNEAQ (reference sequence). The V gene end was trimmed by 7 bases and the J gene end by 0 bases; junction bases not matched to a gene: 1. In nucleotides, the CDR3 is TGTGCCAGCAAGGGACAGGCGAACACCGGGGAGCTGTTTTTT. Translating gives CASKGQANTGELFF.

This clonotype was observed many times. The V and J genes are TRBV7-7 and TRBJ2-2, with D uncertain. The CDR3 has 16 residues. The V end was cut by 5 bases, the J end by 3 bases, with 16 bases between. Germline lookup yields CDR1 SSHAT and CDR2 FNYEAQ (reference sequence). CDR3 nucleotide sequence: TGTGCCAGCAGCCTCTCCCGCGCTTCGGACACCGGGGAGCTGTTTTTT. Protein sequence: CASSLSRASDTGELFF.

This clonotype was seen many times. The chain carries TRBV7-2 and TRBJ2-3; 9 nucleotides match TRBD2. J was trimmed by 4 bases and V by 4 bases; bases with no gene match: 3. This CDR3 contains 14 residues. Germline CDR1 SGHTA, CDR2 FQGNSA. CDR3 sequence (DNA): TGTGCCAGCAGCTCGGGACTAGCCCCAGATACGCAGTATTTT. This sequence encodes CASSSGLAPDTQYF. Variable domain in full (rest from reference TRBV7-2 and TRBJ2-3): GAGVSQSPSNKVTEKGKDVELRCDPISGHTALYWYRQSLGQGLEFLIYFQGNSAPDKSGLPSDRFSAERTGGSVSTLTIQRTQQEDSAVYLCASSSGLAPDTQYFGPGTRLTVL.

This clonotype was observed at least ten times. The chain links TRBV6-2 or TRBV6-3 to TRBJ2-1; TRBD2 matches at 14 bases. Germline V gene lookup returns CDR1 MNHEY and CDR2 SVGEGT. With 6 bases clipped from V and 2 bases from J, the junction kept 15 bases outside the gene matches. This CDR3 comprises 20 residues. The CDR3 sequence: CASRRLPGLAGVPTYNEQFF. CDR3 bases: TGTGCCAGCAGAAGATTACCGGGACTAGCGGGAGTACCTACCTACAATGAGCAGTTCTTC.

This clonotype was detected many times. The chain links TRBV7-9 to TRBJ2-1; D may be TRBD1 (6 bases). This CDR3 region has 13 residues. Trimming shortened V by 5 bases and J by 4 bases, and 9 bases separated the two germline ends. Germline assignment: CDR1 SEHNR and CDR2 FQNEAQ (reference sequence). The CDR3 bases are TGTGCCAGCAGCGGGACACAATACAATGAGCAGTTCTTC. Translating gives CASSGTQYNEQFF.